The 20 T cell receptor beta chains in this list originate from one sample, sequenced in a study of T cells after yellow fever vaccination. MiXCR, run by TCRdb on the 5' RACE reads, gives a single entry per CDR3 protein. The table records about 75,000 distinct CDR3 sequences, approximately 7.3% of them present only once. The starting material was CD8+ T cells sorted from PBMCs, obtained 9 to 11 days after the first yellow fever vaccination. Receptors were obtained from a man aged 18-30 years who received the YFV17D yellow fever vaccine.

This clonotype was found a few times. CDR3 in amino acids: CASSLLLAAGTDTQYF. The CDR3 nucleotides are TGTGCCAGCAGTTTACTTCTAGCTGCTGGCACAGATACGCAGTATTTT. This chain joins TRBV12-3 or TRBV12-4 and TRBJ2-3; a weak D match, TRBD2 (5 bases). Trimming left V 2 bases short and J 1 base short, with 13 bases between. CDR3 length: 16 amino acids.

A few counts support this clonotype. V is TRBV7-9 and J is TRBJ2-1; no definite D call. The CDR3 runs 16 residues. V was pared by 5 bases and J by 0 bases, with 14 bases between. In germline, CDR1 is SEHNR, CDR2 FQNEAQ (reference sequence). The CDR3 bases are TGTGCCAGCAGCCTTTTCTTGGGCAGCTCCTACAATGAGCAGTTCTTC. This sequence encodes CASSLFLGSSYNEQFF.

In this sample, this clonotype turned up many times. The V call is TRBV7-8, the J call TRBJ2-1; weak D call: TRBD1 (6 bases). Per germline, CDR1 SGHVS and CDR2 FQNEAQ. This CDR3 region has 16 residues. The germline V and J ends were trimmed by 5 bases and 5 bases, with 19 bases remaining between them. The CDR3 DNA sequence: TGTGCCAGCAGCCCGGGGTTTGGGGACAAGAACAATGAGCAGTTCTTC. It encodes CASSPGFGDKNNEQFF.

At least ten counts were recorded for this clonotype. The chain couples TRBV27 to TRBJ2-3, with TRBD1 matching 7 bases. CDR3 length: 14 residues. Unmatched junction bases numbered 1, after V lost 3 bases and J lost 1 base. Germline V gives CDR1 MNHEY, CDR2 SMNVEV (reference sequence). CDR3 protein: CASSFGQGTDTQYF. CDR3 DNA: TGTGCCAGCAGTTTTGGACAGGGCACAGATACGCAGTATTTT.

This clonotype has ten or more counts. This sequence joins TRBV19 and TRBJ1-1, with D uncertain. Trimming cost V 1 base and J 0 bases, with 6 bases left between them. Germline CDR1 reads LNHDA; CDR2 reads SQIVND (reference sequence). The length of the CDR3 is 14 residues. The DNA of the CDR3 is TGTGCCAGTAGTATAGGATCAGTGAACACTGAAGCTTTCTTT. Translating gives CASSIGSVNTEAFF.

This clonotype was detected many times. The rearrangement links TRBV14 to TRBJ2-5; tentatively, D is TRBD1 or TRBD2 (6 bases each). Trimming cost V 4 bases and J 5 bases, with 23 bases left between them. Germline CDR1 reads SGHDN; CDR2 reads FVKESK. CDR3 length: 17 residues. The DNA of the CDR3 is TGTGCCAGCAGCCCGTCAGAGGGGGGACTGTTCCTCGAGACCCAGTACTTC. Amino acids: CASSPSEGGLFLETQYF.

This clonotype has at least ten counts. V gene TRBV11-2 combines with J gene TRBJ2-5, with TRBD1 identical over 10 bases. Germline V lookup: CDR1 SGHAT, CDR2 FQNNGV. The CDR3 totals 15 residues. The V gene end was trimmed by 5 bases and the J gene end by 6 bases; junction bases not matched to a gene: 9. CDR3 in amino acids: CASSRSRTGGKTQYF. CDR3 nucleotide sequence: TGTGCCAGCAGCCGATCCAGGACAGGGGGGAAGACCCAGTACTTC.

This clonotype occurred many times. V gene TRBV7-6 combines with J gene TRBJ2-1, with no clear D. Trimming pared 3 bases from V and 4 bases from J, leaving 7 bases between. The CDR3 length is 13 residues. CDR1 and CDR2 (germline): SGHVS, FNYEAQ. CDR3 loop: CASSLEQYNEQFF. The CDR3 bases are TGTGCCAGCAGCTTGGAACAGTACAATGAGCAGTTCTTC.

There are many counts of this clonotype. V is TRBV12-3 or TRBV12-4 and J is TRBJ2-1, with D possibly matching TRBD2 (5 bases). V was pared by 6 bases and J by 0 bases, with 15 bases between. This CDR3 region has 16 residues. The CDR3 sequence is CASRDSRTHSYNEQFF. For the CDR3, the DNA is TGTGCCAGCAGGGATTCGAGGACTCACTCCTACAATGAGCAGTTCTTC.

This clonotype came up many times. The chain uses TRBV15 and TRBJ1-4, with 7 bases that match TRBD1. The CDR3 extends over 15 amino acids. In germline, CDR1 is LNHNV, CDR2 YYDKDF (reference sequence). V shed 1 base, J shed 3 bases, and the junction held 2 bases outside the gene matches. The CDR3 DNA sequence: TGTGCCACCAGCAGAGGGGACAGCGCTAATGAAAAACTGTTTTTT. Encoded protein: CATSRGDSANEKLFF.

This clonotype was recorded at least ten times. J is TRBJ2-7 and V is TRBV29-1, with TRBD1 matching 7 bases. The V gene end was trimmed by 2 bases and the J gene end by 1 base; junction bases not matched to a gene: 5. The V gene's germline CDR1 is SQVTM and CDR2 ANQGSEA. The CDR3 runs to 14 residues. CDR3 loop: CSVESGTESYEQYF. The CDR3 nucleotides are TGCAGCGTTGAAAGTGGGACAGAATCCTACGAGCAGTACTTC.

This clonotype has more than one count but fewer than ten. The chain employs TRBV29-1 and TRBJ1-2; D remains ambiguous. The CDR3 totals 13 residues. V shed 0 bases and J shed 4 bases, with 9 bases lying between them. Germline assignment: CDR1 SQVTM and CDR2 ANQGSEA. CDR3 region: CSVEDSRSYGYTF. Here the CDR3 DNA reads TGCAGCGTTGAAGATTCGAGGTCCTATGGCTACACCTTC.

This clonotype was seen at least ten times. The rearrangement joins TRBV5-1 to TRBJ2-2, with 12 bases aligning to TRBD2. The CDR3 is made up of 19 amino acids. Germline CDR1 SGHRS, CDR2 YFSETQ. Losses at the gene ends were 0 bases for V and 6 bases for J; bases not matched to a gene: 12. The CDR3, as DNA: TGCGCCAGCAGCTTGGCTTACGCTCTAGCGGGGGGGCCCTCCGGGGAGCTGTTTTTT. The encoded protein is CASSLAYALAGGPSGELFF.

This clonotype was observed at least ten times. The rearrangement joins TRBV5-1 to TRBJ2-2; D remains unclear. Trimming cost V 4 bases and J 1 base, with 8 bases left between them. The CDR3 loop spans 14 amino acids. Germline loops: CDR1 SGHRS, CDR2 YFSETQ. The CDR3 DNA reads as TGCGCCAGCAGCGAGACGGAGAACACCGGGGAGCTGTTTTTT. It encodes CASSETENTGELFF.

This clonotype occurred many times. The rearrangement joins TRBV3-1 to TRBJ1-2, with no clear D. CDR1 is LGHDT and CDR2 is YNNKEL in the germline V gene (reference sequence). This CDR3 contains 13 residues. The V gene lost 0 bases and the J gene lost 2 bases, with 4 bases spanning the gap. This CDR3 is CASSQDKNYGYTF. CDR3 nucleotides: TGTGCCAGCAGCCAAGATAAAAACTATGGCTACACCTTC.

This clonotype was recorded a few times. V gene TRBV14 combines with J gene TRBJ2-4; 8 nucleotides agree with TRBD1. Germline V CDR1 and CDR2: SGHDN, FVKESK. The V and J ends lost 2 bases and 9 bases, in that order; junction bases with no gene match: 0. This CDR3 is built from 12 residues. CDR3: CASSQTGGIQYF. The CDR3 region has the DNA TGTGCCAGCAGCCAAACAGGGGGCATTCAGTACTTC.

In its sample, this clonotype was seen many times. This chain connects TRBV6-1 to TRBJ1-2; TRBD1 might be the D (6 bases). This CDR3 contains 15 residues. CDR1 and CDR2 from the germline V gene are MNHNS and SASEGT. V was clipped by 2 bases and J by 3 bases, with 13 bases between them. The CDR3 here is CASSEYGGRDYGYTF. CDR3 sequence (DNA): TGTGCCAGCAGTGAATATGGGGGGCGCGACTATGGCTACACCTTC.

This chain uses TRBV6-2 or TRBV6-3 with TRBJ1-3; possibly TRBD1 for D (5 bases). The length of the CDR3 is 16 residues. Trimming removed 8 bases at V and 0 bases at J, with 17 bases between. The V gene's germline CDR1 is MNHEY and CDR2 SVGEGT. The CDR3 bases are TGTGCCAGCGATCAAACAGGAGGCTACTCTGGAAACACCATATATTTT. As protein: CASDQTGGYSGNTIYF.

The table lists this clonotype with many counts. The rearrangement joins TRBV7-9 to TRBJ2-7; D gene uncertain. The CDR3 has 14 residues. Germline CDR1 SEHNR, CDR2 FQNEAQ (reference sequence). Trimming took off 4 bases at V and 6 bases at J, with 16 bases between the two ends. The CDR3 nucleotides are TGTGCCAGCAGCTATCCAATTGAGGTCTCCGAGCAGTACGTC. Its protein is CASSYPIEVSEQYV.

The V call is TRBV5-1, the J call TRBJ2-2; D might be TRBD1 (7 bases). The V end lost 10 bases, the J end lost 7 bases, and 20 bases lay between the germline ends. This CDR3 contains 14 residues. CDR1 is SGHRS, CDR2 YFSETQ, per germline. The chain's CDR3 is CAGRTGPSGGELFF. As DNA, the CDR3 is TGCGCCGGGAGGACAGGCCCGTCCGGCGGGGAGCTGTTTTTT. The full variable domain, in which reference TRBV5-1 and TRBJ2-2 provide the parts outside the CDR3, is KAGVTQTPRYLIKTRGQQVTLSCSPISGHRSVSWYQQTPGQGLQFLFEYFSETQRNKGNFPGRFSGRQFSNSRSEMNVSTLELGDSALYLCAGRTGPSGGELFFGEGSRLTVL.